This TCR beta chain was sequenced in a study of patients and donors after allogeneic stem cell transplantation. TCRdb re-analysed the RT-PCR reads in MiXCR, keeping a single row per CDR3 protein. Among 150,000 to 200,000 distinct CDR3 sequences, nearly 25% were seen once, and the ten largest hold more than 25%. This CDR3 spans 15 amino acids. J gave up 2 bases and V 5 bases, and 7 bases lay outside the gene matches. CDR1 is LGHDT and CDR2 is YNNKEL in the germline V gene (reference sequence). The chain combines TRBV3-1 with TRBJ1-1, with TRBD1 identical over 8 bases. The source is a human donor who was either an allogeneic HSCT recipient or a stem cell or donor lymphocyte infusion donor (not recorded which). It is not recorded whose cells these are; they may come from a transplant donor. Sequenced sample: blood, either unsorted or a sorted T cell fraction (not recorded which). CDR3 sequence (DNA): TGTGCCAGCAGCTACCGTCAGGGGGCAAACACTGAAGCTTTCTTT. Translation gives CASSYRQGANTEAFF. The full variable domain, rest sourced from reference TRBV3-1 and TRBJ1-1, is DTAVSQTPKYLVTQMGNDKSIKCEQNLGHDTMYWYKQDSKKFLKIMFSYNNKELIINETVPNRFSPKSPDKAHLNLHINSLELGDSAVYFCASSYRQGANTEAFFGQGTRLTVV.